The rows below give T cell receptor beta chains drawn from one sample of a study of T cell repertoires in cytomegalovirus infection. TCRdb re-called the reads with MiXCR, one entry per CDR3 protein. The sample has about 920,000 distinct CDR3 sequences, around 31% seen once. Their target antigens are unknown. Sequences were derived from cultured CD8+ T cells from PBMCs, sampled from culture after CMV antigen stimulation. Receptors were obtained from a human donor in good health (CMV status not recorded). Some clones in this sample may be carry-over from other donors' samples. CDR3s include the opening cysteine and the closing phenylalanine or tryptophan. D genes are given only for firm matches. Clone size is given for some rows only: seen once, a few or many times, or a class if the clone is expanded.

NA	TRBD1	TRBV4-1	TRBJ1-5	TGCGCCAGCAGCCAAGGGGGAGGACAGGTCCCCAATCAGCCCCAGCATTTT	CASSQGGGQVPNQPQHF
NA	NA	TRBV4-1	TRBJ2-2	TGTGCCAGCAGCCCAGAGAGTCCCGGGGAGCTGTTTTTT	CASSPESPGELFF
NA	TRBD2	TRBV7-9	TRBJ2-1	TGTGCCAGCAGCTTAGTCGCTAGCGGGGCCAATGAGCAGTTCTTC	CASSLVASGANEQFF
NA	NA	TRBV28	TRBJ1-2	TGTGCCAGCAGACGCCATGGGGGGCGCGGCTACACCTTC	CASRRHGGRGYTF
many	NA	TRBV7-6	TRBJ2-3	TGTGCCAGCAGCTCTTACGATTCTAGCACAGATACGCAGTATTTT	CASSSYDSSTDTQYF
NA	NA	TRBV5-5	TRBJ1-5	TGTGCCAGCAGCTTGCAGACGGGATCGGATCAGCCCCAGCATTTT	CASSLQTGSDQPQHF
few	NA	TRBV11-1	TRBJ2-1	TGTGCCAGCAGCTTAGTAGGGGGTTGGGAGCAGTTCTTC	CASSLVGGWEQFF
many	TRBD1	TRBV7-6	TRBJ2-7	TGTGCCAGCAGTTTTCACAAGGACAGGGGAACCTACGAGCAGTACTTC	CASSFHKDRGTYEQYF
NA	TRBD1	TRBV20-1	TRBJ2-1	TGCAGTGTCGGGACCACAGGGGGCGGTAGCCATGAGCAGTTCTTC	CSVGTTGGGSHEQFF
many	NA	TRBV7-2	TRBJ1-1	TGTGCCAGCAGCTCAGCTCAGTGGGGGAACACTGAAGCTTTCTTT	CASSSAQWGNTEAFF
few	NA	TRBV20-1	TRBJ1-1	TGCAGTGCTAGAGATGGGGAAACCCGGGGAGAAGCTTTCTTT	CSARDGETRGEAFF
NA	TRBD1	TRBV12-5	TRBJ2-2	TGTGCTAGTGGTTTCGCAACAGGGGGCCTAACTAACACCGGGGAGCTGTTTTTT	CASGFATGGLTNTGELFF
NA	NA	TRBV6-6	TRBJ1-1	TGTGCCAGCAGTTACCACGAGAGCAACACTGAAGCTTTCTTT	CASSYHESNTEAFF
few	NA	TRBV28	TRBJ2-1	TGTGCCAGCAGTCGGGACCGAGCTGTTGATGAGCAGTTCTTC	CASSRDRAVDEQFF
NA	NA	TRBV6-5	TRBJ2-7	TGTGCCAGCAGTTACTCAGGCCTGGAAATCTACGAGCAGTACTTC	CASSYSGLEIYEQYF
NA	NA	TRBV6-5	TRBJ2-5	TGTGCCAGCAGTTACTCCCTCGTAGAGACCCAGTACTTC	CASSYSLVETQYF
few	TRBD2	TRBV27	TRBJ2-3	TGTGCCAGCAGTCCTAGGACTAGCGGGGGGAGGGGTACGCAGTATTTT	CASSPRTSGGRGTQYF
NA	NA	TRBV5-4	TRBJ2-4	TGTGCCAGCAGCTGGGCACCGGGATTCGGTTCTGACATTCAGTACTTC	CASSWAPGFGSDIQYF
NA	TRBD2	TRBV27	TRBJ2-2	TGTGCCAGCAGTATAGGACTAGCGGGAGCCCCCACCGGGGAGCTGTTTTTT	CASSIGLAGAPTGELFF
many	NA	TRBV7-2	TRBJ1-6	TGTGCCAGCAGCTTAGCGGGAGGAGGGGGATGGACACCCCTCCACTTT	CASSLAGGGGWTPLHF
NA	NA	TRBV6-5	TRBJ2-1	TGTGCCAGCAGTCTCCGGGGGGCGGATGAGCAGTTCTTC	CASSLRGADEQFF
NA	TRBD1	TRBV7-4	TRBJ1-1	TGTGCCAGCAGTCTACAGGGGTCAAAGAAGAACACTGAAGCTTTCTTT	CASSLQGSKKNTEAFF
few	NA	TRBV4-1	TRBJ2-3	TGCGCCAGCACCCTACAGGACAATGAGGGAGATACGCAGTATTTT	CASTLQDNEGDTQYF
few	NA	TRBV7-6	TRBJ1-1	TGTGCCAGCAGCTACGCCAGGGAACAATGGAACACTGAAGCTTTCTTT	CASSYAREQWNTEAFF
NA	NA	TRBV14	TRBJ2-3	TGTGCCAGCAGCACATGGGCAGGCCTCACAGATACGCAGTATTTT	CASSTWAGLTDTQYF
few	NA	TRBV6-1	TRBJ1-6	TGTGCCAGCAGCGCCCGCCTGGGTAATTCACCCCTCCACTTT	CASSARLGNSPLHF
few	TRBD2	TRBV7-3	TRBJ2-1	TGTGCCAGCAGCTTAGGAGCGGGGGGGCAGTTCTTC	CASSLGAGGQFF
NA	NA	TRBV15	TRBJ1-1	TGTGCCACCAGCAGGTCAAGACCCCTCTCCCCGAACACTGAAGCTTTCTTT	CATSRSRPLSPNTEAFF
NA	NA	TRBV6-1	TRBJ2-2	TGTGCCAGCACCGCAGGCCGGGAGCTGTTTTTT	CASTAGRELFF
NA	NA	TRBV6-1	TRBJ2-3	TGTGCCAGCAGAGTAGGGGGCGGGGGTATGGATACGCAGTATTTT	CASRVGGGGMDTQYF
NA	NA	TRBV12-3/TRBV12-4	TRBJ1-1	TGTGCCAGCAGTTTCGGAACAGCGGCTGAAGCTTTCTTT	CASSFGTAAEAFF
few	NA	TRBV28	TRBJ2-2	TGTGCCAGCAGCGACAAAGGTCCGAGGACCGGGGAGCTGTTTTTT	CASSDKGPRTGELFF
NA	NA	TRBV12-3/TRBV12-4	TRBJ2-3	TGTGCCAGCAGTTTACCTCCAACAGATACGCAGTATTTT	CASSLPPTDTQYF
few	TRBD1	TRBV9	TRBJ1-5	TGTGCCAGCAGCGTCGAGGGACAGCGCAATCAGCCCCAGCATTTT	CASSVEGQRNQPQHF
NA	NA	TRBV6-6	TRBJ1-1	TGTGCCAGCAGTTCGTGGGCCGTTACCTTGAACACTGAAGCTTTCTTT	CASSSWAVTLNTEAFF
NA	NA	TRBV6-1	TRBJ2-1	TGTGCCAGCAGTGTCAGACTCTTGGGCCCAAATGAGCAGTTCTTC	CASSVRLLGPNEQFF
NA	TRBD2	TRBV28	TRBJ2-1	TGTGCCAGCTCTGTTAGCGGGGGGAGGTTAGGCAATGAGCAGTTCTTC	CASSVSGGRLGNEQFF
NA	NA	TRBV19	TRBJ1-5	TGTGCCAGTAGTTCACGCCGTACGGCAGGGGATCAGCCCCAGCATTTT	CASSSRRTAGDQPQHF
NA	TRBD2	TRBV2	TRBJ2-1	TGTGCCAGCAGGGGGACTAGCGGGGATTACAATGAGCAGTTCTTC	CASRGTSGDYNEQFF
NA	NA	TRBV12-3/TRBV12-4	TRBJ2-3	TGTACCAGCAGTTCCCGGACAACCGATACGCAGTATTTT	CTSSSRTTDTQYF
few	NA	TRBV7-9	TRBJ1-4	TGTGCCAGCAGCGTCGGGACGGAAAAACTGTTTTTT	CASSVGTEKLFF
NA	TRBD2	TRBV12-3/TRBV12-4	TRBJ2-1	TGTGCCAGCAGTCGACTGGGACTAGCGGGGGGGCAGAATGAGCAGTTCTTC	CASSRLGLAGGQNEQFF
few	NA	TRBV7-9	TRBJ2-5	TGTGCCAGCACCCTACAAAGGAGGGGGACTGACCGTGGGACCCAGTACTTC	CASTLQRRGTDRGTQYF
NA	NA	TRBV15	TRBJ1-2	TGTGCCACCAGCAGAGATTTACAGCTCTATGGCTACACCTTC	CATSRDLQLYGYTF
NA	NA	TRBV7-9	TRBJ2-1	TGTGCCAGCGCGGGGAACAATGAGCAGTTCTTC	CASAGNNEQFF
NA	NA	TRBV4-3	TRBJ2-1	TGCGCCAGCAGCCAAGATCAAAGGGGATCTCGTTACAATGAGCAGTTCTTC	CASSQDQRGSRYNEQFF
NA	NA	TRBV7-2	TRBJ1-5	TGTGCCAGCAGCATATGGGGCTTTGACAATCAGCCCCAGCATTTT	CASSIWGFDNQPQHF
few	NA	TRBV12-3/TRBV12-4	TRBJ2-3	TGTGCCAGCAGTCAGACTAGTTACCGCACAGATACGCAGTATTTT	CASSQTSYRTDTQYF
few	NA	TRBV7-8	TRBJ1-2	TGTGCCAGCAGGGACGGTCAACCCTATGGCTACACCTTC	CASRDGQPYGYTF
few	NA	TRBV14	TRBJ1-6	TGTGCCAGCAGCCAAGAACTGAACTATAATTCACCCCTCCACTTT	CASSQELNYNSPLHF
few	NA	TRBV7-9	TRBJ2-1	TGTGCCAGCAGCTTAGCCCAGGCTTTTAAGAATGAGCAGTTCTTC	CASSLAQAFKNEQFF
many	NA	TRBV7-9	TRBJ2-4	TGTGCCAGCAGCCCTGGAAATATTAACATTCAGTACTTC	CASSPGNINIQYF
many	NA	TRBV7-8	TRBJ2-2	TGTGCCAGCAGCCCGCAGACTGAGGAGCTGTTTTTT	CASSPQTEELFF
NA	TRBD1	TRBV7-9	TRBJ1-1	TGTGCCAGCAGGTCGCCAGGGGGCGGTTCTGAAGCTTTCTTT	CASRSPGGGSEAFF
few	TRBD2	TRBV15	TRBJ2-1	TGTGCCACCAGCAGGGGGGGGAGACTAGCGGGTGGCACGGGGAATGAGCAGTTCTTC	CATSRGGRLAGGTGNEQFF
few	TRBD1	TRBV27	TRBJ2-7	TGTGCCAGCAGTTGGACAGGGGGCCCGTCGGTCTACGAGCAGTACTTC	CASSWTGGPSVYEQYF